The source of this TCR beta chain is a study of a mutant IDH1 vaccine in newly diagnosed glioma. Produced via immunoSEQ multiplex PCR; TCRdb's table is partial and in-frame only. Of tens of thousands of clones listed, around 85% are singletons. The time point: baseline, week 1 (first vaccination visit). The treatment: pre-vaccination baseline after standard-of-care therapy. There were new WHO grade 3 or 4 astrocytomas in the donors, and these were IDH1-mutant and ATRX-lost. The CDR3 contains 15 residues. Germline V gives CDR1 KGHSH, CDR2 LQKENI. V lost 4 bases, J lost 1 base, and 2 bases stayed unmatched.

The sample was PBMCs, taken from a glioma patient treated with radiotherapy, temozolomide or both. The source is a middle-aged woman with glioma. The chain joins TRBV18 to TRBJ1-1; TRBD1 matches 11 bases. CDR3 protein: CASSLGQGGNTEAFF. DNA for the CDR3: TGTGCCAGCTCACTGGGACAGGGGGGGAACACTGAAGCTTTCTTT.